The 31 T cell receptor beta chains below all came from one sample that was sequenced in a study of T cell responses to AZD1222 COVID-19 vaccine (dated by TCRdb to about 2021). Libraries were constructed by the immunoSEQ multiplex PCR assay. Imported from immuneACCESS, the table was reduced by TCRdb to in-frame sequences with V and J called. These copies leave out some clones; in studies compared against another copy, an unresolved V gene accounts for under half, and the cause of the remainder is not known. This sample has over 150,000 clones in its table, and about nine tenths of those were observed once. Together, the top ten hold about 6% of the sample. The sample's time point, from its label and the paper: baseline before first vaccination. The specimen was peripheral blood, collected on day 0 of AZD1222 vaccination. The receptors shown here come from an adult in good health.

The chain links TRBV30 to TRBJ2-5; D not resolved. The CDR3 contains 15 residues. Germline V gives CDR1 GTSNPN, CDR2 SVGIG (reference sequence). Trimming pared 0 bases from V and 1 base from J, leaving 12 bases between. The CDR3 DNA reads TGTGCCTGGAGTGTATTTGCAGGCGTCCAAGAGACCCAGTACTTC. Translated: CAWSVFAGVQETQYF. Full variable domain (rest looked up from reference TRBV30 and TRBJ2-5): SQTIHQWPATLVQPVGSPLSLECTVEGTSNPNLYWYRQAAGRGLQLLFYSVGIGQISSEVPQNLSASRPQDRQFILSSKKLLLSDSGFYLCAWSVFAGVQETQYFGPGTRLLVL.

This CDR3 is CASSEEGLNNSPLHF. The CDR3 nucleotides read TGTGCCAGCAGTGAAGAGGGACTGAATAATTCACCCCTCCACTTT. The gene calls are TRBV2 and TRBJ1-6; possibly TRBD1 for D (5 bases). From germline, CDR1 is SNHLY and CDR2 FYNNEI. The CDR3 contains 15 residues. V lost 1 base to trimming and J lost 5 bases, with 9 bases between them. The entire variable domain, with the rest obtained from reference TRBV2 and TRBJ1-6, is as follows: EPEVTQTPSHQVTQMGQEVILRCVPISNHLYFYWYRQILGQKVEFLVSFYNNEISEKSEIFDDQFSVERPDGSNFTLKIRSTKLEDSAMYFCASSEEGLNNSPLHFGNGTRLTVT.

This rearrangement joins TRBV19 to TRBJ1-5, with 8 bases matching TRBD1. This CDR3 has 16 amino acids. The germline V gene encodes CDR1 LNHDA and CDR2 SQIVND (reference sequence). After removal of 4 bases from V and 1 base from J, the junction contained 6 bases not matched to a gene. The chain's CDR3 is CASSTRWTGSNQPQHF. DNA for the CDR3: TGTGCCAGTAGTACCCGATGGACAGGGAGCAATCAGCCCCAGCATTTT.

The chain carries TRBV21-1 and TRBJ2-7; the DNA was not used to check the table's D call, TRBD2. TRBV21-1 is described as a pseudogene. The CDR3 is 16 residues long. CDR3 residues: CASSTRREWTTDEQYF. The CDR3 DNA sequence: TGTGCCAGCAGCACCCGCCGGGAGTGGACTACGGACGAGCAGTACTTC.

The chain carries TRBV19 and TRBJ2-2; a possible D gene is TRBD1 (6 bases). Trimming removed 5 bases at V and 3 bases at J, with 13 bases between. CDR1 is LNHDA and CDR2 is SQIVND in the germline V gene (reference sequence). The CDR3 consists of 15 residues. The DNA for the CDR3 is TGTGCCAGTAGTGCCATACAGGGATACACCGGGGAGCTGTTTTTT. Translating gives CASSAIQGYTGELFF.

V is TRBV6-6 and J is TRBJ1-1, with 8 bases that match TRBD1. Germline trimming cut 5 bases from V and 5 bases from J; bases unmatched to any gene: 7. Germline V lookup: CDR1 MNHNY, CDR2 SVGAGI (reference sequence). The CDR3 has 14 residues. The CDR3 protein is CASSVDRVGTEAFF. The CDR3 coding sequence is TGTGCCAGCAGTGTGGACAGGGTAGGAACTGAAGCTTTCTTT.

The rearrangement links TRBV7-9 to TRBJ2-7; weak D call: TRBD1 (6 bases). CDR3 length equals 13 residues. Trimming removed 4 bases at V and 3 bases at J, with 10 bases between. Germline V lookup: CDR1 SEHNR, CDR2 FQNEAQ (reference sequence). CDR3 bases: TGTGCCAGCAGCTACGGACAGATCTACGAGCAGTACTTC. This encodes CASSYGQIYEQYF.

The chain links TRBV11-2 to TRBJ1-6, with D possibly TRBD1 on 5 matching bases. Germline V lookup: CDR1 SGHAT, CDR2 FQNNGV. The CDR3 is 15 amino acids. Trimming cost V 0 bases and J 10 bases, with 13 bases left between them. This CDR3 is CASSLEPGSGSPLHF. The CDR3 DNA reads TGTGCCAGCAGCTTAGAACCAGGGTCGGGCTCACCCCTCCACTTT.

This sequence joins TRBV24-1 and TRBJ2-3; TRBD1 aligns across 7 bases. Germline V gene data show CDR1 as KGHDR and CDR2 as SFDVKD. Unmatched junction bases numbered 6, after V lost 2 bases and J lost 2 bases. CDR3 size: 16 residues. CDR3 amino acids: CATSDSDRAYTDTQYF. The CDR3 DNA reads as TGTGCCACCAGTGATTCAGACAGGGCCTACACAGATACGCAGTATTTT.

CDR3 sequence (DNA): TGTGCCAGCAGTCTTAGACTAGCGGGATCCTACAATGAGCAGTTCTTC. This codes for CASSLRLAGSYNEQFF. The chain employs TRBV5-8 and TRBJ2-1; 11 nucleotides align to TRBD2. CDR1 and CDR2 (germline): SGHTS, YDEGEE. V was clipped by 5 bases and J by 1 base; unmatched bases: 5. This CDR3 is built from 16 residues.

The chain uses TRBV30 and TRBJ1-2; unclear D gene. CDR3 size: 14 residues. Between the trimmed V and J ends, which lost 0 bases and 6 bases, there was a span of 14 bases. From germline, CDR1 is GTSNPN and CDR2 SVGIG (reference sequence). The CDR3 reads CAWSVPDRRDGYTF. The DNA for the CDR3 is TGTGCCTGGAGTGTACCGGACCGTCGTGATGGCTACACCTTC.

The chain recombines TRBV6-5 with TRBJ2-1, with TRBD1 identical over 10 bases. The length of the CDR3 is 14 residues. CDR1 is MNHEY, CDR2 SVGAGI, per germline. V shed 4 bases, J shed 6 bases, and the junction held 3 bases outside the gene matches. This chain's CDR3 is CASSFGTGANEQFF. In DNA form, the CDR3 reads TGTGCCAGCAGTTTCGGGACAGGGGCCAATGAGCAGTTCTTC.

The chain uses TRBV18 and TRBJ2-1, with TRBD2 as a possible D gene (6 bases). This CDR3 is built from 15 residues. The V and J ends lost 6 bases and 2 bases respectively, with 14 bases between them. The germline V gene encodes CDR1 KGHSH and CDR2 LQKENI. CDR3 loop: CASSPTSHAYNEQFF. The CDR3 DNA is TGTGCCAGCTCGCCTACTAGCCACGCCTACAATGAGCAGTTCTTC. Supplemented by reference TRBV18 and TRBJ2-1, the full variable domain reads NAGVMQNPRHLVRRRGQEARLRCSPMKGHSHVYWYRQLPEEGLKFMVYLQKENIIDESGMPKERFSAEFPKEGPSILRIQQVVRGDSAAYFCASSPTSHAYNEQFFGPGTRLTVL.

The chain employs TRBV5-1 and TRBJ1-4; 7 nucleotides align to TRBD1. V lost 4 bases to trimming and J lost 7 bases; unmatched junction nucleotides: 7. CDR3 length equals 14 residues. Germline values: CDR1 SGHRS, CDR2 YFSETQ. The CDR3 here is CASSPGQSFEKLFF. As DNA, the CDR3 is TGCGCCAGCAGCCCGGGACAGTCTTTTGAAAAACTGTTTTTT.

The chain joins TRBV5-6 to TRBJ1-4; TRBD1 agrees at 7 bases. Trimming at V came to 8 bases and at J to 4 bases, leaving 8 bases not matched to a gene. The length of the CDR3 is 14 residues. The germline V gene has CDR1 SGHDT and CDR2 YYEEEE. CDR3 sequence reads: CASKGQNNNEKLFF. The CDR3 DNA reads as TGTGCCAGTAAGGGACAGAATAATAATGAAAAACTGTTTTTT.

The chain uses TRBV7-9 and TRBJ1-2, with D unclear. The germline CDR1 and CDR2 sequences are SEHNR and FQNEAQ (reference sequence). The CDR3 is 15 amino acids. Trimming pared 1 base from V and 0 bases from J, leaving 9 bases between. CDR3 sequence reads: CASSLGAAANYGYTF. As DNA, the CDR3 is TGTGCCAGCAGCTTAGGAGCGGCAGCTAACTATGGCTACACCTTC. Together with reference TRBV7-9 and TRBJ1-2, the CDR3 gives the full variable domain: DTGVSQNPRHKITKRGQNVTFRCDPISEHNRLYWYRQTLGQGPEFLTYFQNEAQLEKSRLLSDRFSAERPKGSFSTLEIQRTEQGDSAMYLCASSLGAAANYGYTFGSGTRLTVV.

V usage is TRBV2 and J usage is TRBJ2-5, with 8 bases lining up with TRBD1. Losses at the gene ends were 4 bases for V and 2 bases for J; bases not matched to a gene: 3. Germline V CDR1 and CDR2: SNHLY, FYNNEI. This CDR3 has 14 amino acids. The CDR3: CASSGQGWQETQYF. CDR3 DNA: TGTGCCAGCAGTGGACAGGGGTGGCAAGAGACCCAGTACTTC.

The CDR3: CAWAQGPYEQYF. In DNA, the CDR3 is TGTGCCTGGGCACAGGGGCCCTACGAGCAGTACTTC. V is TRBV30 and J is TRBJ2-7; 7 bases are shared with TRBD1. V was pared by 5 bases and J by 2 bases, with 3 bases of the junction left unmatched. The germline V gene encodes CDR1 GTSNPN and CDR2 SVGIG (reference sequence). The CDR3 loop spans 12 amino acids.

The V gene is TRBV9, the J gene TRBJ1-1; 9 bases agree with TRBD1. Germline V lookup: CDR1 SGDLS, CDR2 YYNGEE. The CDR3 contains 14 residues. The V and J ends lost 2 bases and 7 bases, in that order; junction bases with no gene match: 6. CDR3 coding DNA: TGTGCCAGCAGCGTTGCACCGGGACAGGGTGAAGCTTTCTTT. This encodes CASSVAPGQGEAFF. Complete variable domain (other parts from reference TRBV9 and TRBJ1-1): DSGVTQTPKHLITATGQRVTLRCSPRSGDLSVYWYQQSLDQGLQFLIQYYNGEERAKGNILERFSAQQFPDLHSELNLSSLELGDSALYFCASSVAPGQGEAFFGQGTRLTVV.

The CDR3 region is CASSSRGYSYEQYF. In DNA, the CDR3 is TGTGCCAGCAGTTCAAGAGGGTACTCCTACGAGCAGTACTTC. V and J are TRBV6-5 and TRBJ2-7, with D possibly TRBD2 on 5 matching bases. Per germline, CDR1 MNHEY and CDR2 SVGAGI. The V gene lost 4 bases and the J gene lost 0 bases, with 10 bases spanning the gap. The CDR3 extends over 14 amino acids.

The V and J genes are TRBV19 and TRBJ1-5; D might be TRBD1 (6 bases). Germline CDR1 and CDR2: LNHDA and SQIVND (reference sequence). CDR3 length: 17 amino acids. V gave up 4 bases and J gave up 0 bases, with 16 bases separating them. The CDR3 reads CASSTRMTGNSNQPQHF. The CDR3 DNA follows: TGTGCCAGTAGTACCCGGATGACAGGAAATAGCAATCAGCCCCAGCATTTT.

The chain is built from TRBV2 and TRBJ2-7; tentatively, D is TRBD1 (5 bases). The CDR3 is 16 residues long. The germline V gene encodes CDR1 SNHLY and CDR2 FYNNEI. The V and J ends lost 3 bases and 3 bases respectively, with 18 bases between them. The CDR3 DNA sequence: TGTGCCAGCAGTGACGAGTCAGGACAAACTTACTACGAGCAGTACTTC. Translating gives CASSDESGQTYYEQYF.

The chain combines TRBV5-1 with TRBJ2-1, with D unclear. V was clipped by 0 bases and J by 4 bases, with 14 bases between them. This CDR3 has 16 amino acids. In germline, CDR1 is SGHRS, CDR2 YFSETQ. Here the CDR3 DNA reads TGCGCCAGCAGCTTGGTGGGCGGCCGGGCGTACAATGAGCAGTTCTTC. Translating it yields CASSLVGGRAYNEQFF.

The rearrangement links TRBV4-1 to TRBJ2-2, with 7 bases that match TRBD1. Germline V gives CDR1 MGHRA, CDR2 YSYEKL. The CDR3 extends over 16 amino acids. Trimming cost V 0 bases and J 7 bases; bases outside gene matches: 8. The CDR3, as DNA: TGCGCCAGCAGCCAAGATCCGGGACAGCGGTTCGGGGAGCTGTTTTTT. Its protein is CASSQDPGQRFGELFF.

The J gene is TRBJ1-1, the V gene TRBV7-2; TRBD1 is a possible D gene (5 bases). V shed 1 base and J shed 1 base, with 13 bases lying between them. The V gene's germline CDR1 is SGHTA and CDR2 FQGNSA. The CDR3 loop spans 16 amino acids. The CDR3, as DNA: TGTGCCAGCAGCTTAGAGCTGCGGGGCTGGAACACTGAAGCTTTCTTT. Its translation is CASSLELRGWNTEAFF.

V usage is TRBV27 and J usage is TRBJ1-3, with D possibly matching TRBD1 (6 bases). Germline V gene data show CDR1 as MNHEY and CDR2 as SMNVEV (reference sequence). The ends were cut back, 6 bases at V and 4 bases at J, with 10 bases in the middle. The CDR3 has 13 amino acids. For the CDR3, the DNA is TGTGCCAGCAGGCGACAGGACGGAAACACCATATATTTT. Translation: CASRRQDGNTIYF.

This clone was detected only a few times. V is TRBV7-2 and J is TRBJ1-1; the D is unclear. The germline gives CDR1 SGHTA, CDR2 FQGNSA. Trimming took off 4 bases at V and 1 base at J, with 13 bases between the two ends. CDR3 size: 15 residues. CDR3 nucleotides: TGTGCCAGCAGCTCTCTCACTCTCAGGAACACTGAAGCTTTCTTT. This codes for CASSSLTLRNTEAFF. Combining the CDR3 with reference TRBV7-2 and TRBJ1-1 gives the whole variable domain GAGVSQSPSNKVTEKGKDVELRCDPISGHTALYWYRQSLGQGLEFLIYFQGNSAPDKSGLPSDRFSAERTGGSVSTLTIQRTQQEDSAVYLCASSSLTLRNTEAFFGQGTRLTVV.

This chain connects TRBV5-5 to TRBJ2-5; unclear D gene. V lost 1 base, J lost 1 base, and 11 bases lay in between. In germline, CDR1 is SGHKS, CDR2 YYEKEE (reference sequence). The CDR3 is 15 amino acids. For the CDR3, the DNA is TGTGCCAGCAGCTTGTCGACTGGGCCCCAAGAGACCCAGTACTTC. Translated: CASSLSTGPQETQYF.

This clone was seen just once. J is TRBJ1-3 and V is TRBV2; D gene ambiguous. The V end was cut by 2 bases, the J end by 4 bases, with 3 bases between. The CDR3 length is 12 residues. CDR1 and CDR2 (germline): SNHLY, FYNNEI. The CDR3 is CASSEWGNTIYF. The CDR3 bases are TGTGCCAGCAGTGAATGGGGAAACACCATATATTTT.

The rearrangement joins TRBV18 to TRBJ1-2; 9 nucleotides line up with TRBD1. The CDR3 consists of 15 residues. The junction had 9 bases not matched to a gene; V was cut back by 4 bases and J by 6 bases. CDR1 KGHSH and CDR2 LQKENI come from the germline V gene. The chain's CDR3 is CASSRQGQGYDGYTF. DNA for the CDR3: TGTGCCAGCTCACGTCAGGGACAGGGTTATGATGGCTACACCTTC.

CDR3 loop: CATSDPGGIQETQYF. The CDR3, as DNA: TGTGCCACCAGTGACCCCGGGGGTATTCAAGAGACCCAGTACTTC. The chain links TRBV24-1 to TRBJ2-5; tentatively, D is TRBD2 (6 bases). Germline V lookup: CDR1 KGHDR, CDR2 SFDVKD. This CDR3 spans 15 amino acids. V lost 4 bases to trimming and J lost 2 bases, with 13 bases between them.